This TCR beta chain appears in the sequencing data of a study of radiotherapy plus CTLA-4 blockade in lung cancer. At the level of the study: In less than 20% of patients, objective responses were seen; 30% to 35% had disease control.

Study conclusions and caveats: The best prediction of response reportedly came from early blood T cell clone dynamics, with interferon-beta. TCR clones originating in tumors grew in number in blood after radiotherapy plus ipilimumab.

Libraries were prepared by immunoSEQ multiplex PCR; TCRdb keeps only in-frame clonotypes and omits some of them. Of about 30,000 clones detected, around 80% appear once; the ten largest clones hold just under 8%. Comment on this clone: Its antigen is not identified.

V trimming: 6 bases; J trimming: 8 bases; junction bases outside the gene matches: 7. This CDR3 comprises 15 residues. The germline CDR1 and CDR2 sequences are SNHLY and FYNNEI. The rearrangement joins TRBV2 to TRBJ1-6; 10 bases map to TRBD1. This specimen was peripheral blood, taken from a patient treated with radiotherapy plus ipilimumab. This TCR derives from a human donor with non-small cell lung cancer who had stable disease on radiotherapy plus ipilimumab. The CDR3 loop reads CASRDRQGAYSPLHF. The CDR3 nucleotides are TGTGCCAGCAGGGACCGACAGGGGGCTTATTCACCCCTCCACTTT.